Each of the 30 T cell receptor beta chains below was sequenced from the same sample in a study of shared clonotypes between healthy human individuals. Measured with immunoSEQ multiplex PCR; TCRdb has only the in-frame clones, and not every one. The sample includes approximately 460,000 clones, 77% of them seen just once. Sequencing was carried out using PBMCs. These receptors originate from a woman aged 40 to 55 in good health. Some clones in this sample may be carry-over from other donors' samples.

J is TRBJ2-2 and V is TRBV28; 7 bases agree with TRBD2. V lost 4 bases, J lost 0 bases, and 8 bases stayed unmatched. CDR1 is MDHEN and CDR2 is SYDVKM in the germline V gene. This CDR3 has 17 amino acids. Written as DNA, the CDR3 is TGTGCCAGCAGTTGGGGAGGGAGGACCTCGAACACCGGGGAGCTGTTTTTT. This gives the protein CASSWGGRTSNTGELFF. Full variable domain (rest looked up from reference TRBV28 and TRBJ2-2): DVKVTQSSRYLVKRTGEKVFLECVQDMDHENMFWYRQDPGLGLRLIYFSYDVKMKEKGDIPEGYSVSREKKERFSLILESASTNQTSMYLCASSWGGRTSNTGELFFGEGSRLTVL.

This clone was picked up many times. This chain links TRBV6-1 with TRBJ1-4, with D hard to call. Germline loops: CDR1 MNHNS, CDR2 SASEGT. Trimming shortened V by 4 bases and J by 6 bases, and 15 bases separated the two germline ends. The CDR3 loop spans 15 amino acids. The CDR3 loop reads CASSVTDGGYEKLFF. The DNA of the CDR3 is TGTGCCAGCAGTGTCACGGACGGAGGATATGAAAAACTGTTTTTT.

The chain employs TRBV19 and TRBJ1-2; D is perhaps TRBD1 (6 bases). The CDR3 loop spans 14 amino acids. CDR1 is LNHDA, CDR2 SQIVND, per germline (reference sequence). V lost 4 bases and J lost 8, with 17 bases in between. CDR3 in DNA: TGTGCCAGTAGTACAACCACAGGGACGCGGGGCTACACCTTC. Its translation is CASSTTTGTRGYTF.

This clone was seen more than once but under ten times. The chain employs TRBV2 and TRBJ2-7; D may be TRBD2 (5 bases). V was clipped by 3 bases and J by 4 bases, with 16 bases between them. CDR1 SNHLY and CDR2 FYNNEI come from the germline V gene. CDR3 length equals 15 residues. CDR3 nucleotides: TGTGCCAGCAGTGAGGAGAGCGGTTACAATTACGAGCAGTACTTC. Amino acids: CASSEESGYNYEQYF.

The rearrangement joins TRBV5-4 to TRBJ2-1; possible D gene TRBD2, 6 bases. Germline loops: CDR1 SGHNT, CDR2 YYREEE (reference sequence). This CDR3 has 15 residues. The germline V and J ends were trimmed by 2 bases and 3 bases, with 12 bases remaining between them. For the CDR3, the DNA is TGTGCCAGCAGCTTCGGGGGTTCCGTCTACAATGAGCAGTTCTTC. It codes for CASSFGGSVYNEQFF.

The table lists this clone with many counts. This sample includes further DNA sequences coding for the same CDR3. This chain connects TRBV5-1 to TRBJ1-1, with 9 positions matching TRBD1. The V gene's germline CDR1 is SGHRS and CDR2 YFSETQ. The J segment lost 5 bases and the V segment lost 4 bases, leaving 9 bases of the junction unmatched. The length of the CDR3 is 15 residues. This chain's CDR3 is CASSLGTGIGTEAFF. The CDR3, as DNA: TGCGCCAGCAGCCTAGGGACAGGGATAGGAACTGAAGCTTTCTTT.

This clone was observed once. A much larger clone sits a single nucleotide away, making a read error possible. This chain joins TRBV27 and TRBJ1-5, with no clear D. This CDR3 contains 14 residues. Trimming shortened V by 2 bases and J by 0 bases, and 5 bases separated the two germline ends. CDR1 and CDR2 from the germline V gene are MNHEY and SMNVEV (reference sequence). The CDR3 DNA is TGTGCCAGCAGTTTACAGTATAGCAATCAGCCCCAGCATTTT. Translated, it gives CASSLQYSNQPQHF.

The gene calls are TRBV7-2 and TRBJ2-1, with no clear D. Germline-derived CDR1 and CDR2 are SGHTA and FQGNSA. This CDR3 has 16 amino acids. Trimming cost V 1 base and J 0 bases, with 10 bases left between them. This chain's CDR3 is CASSLGRRLSYNEQFF. The CDR3 nucleotides are TGTGCCAGCAGCTTAGGACGGCGCCTCTCCTACAATGAGCAGTTCTTC.

This sequence joins TRBV18 and TRBJ2-5, with 10 bases identical to TRBD2. From germline, CDR1 is KGHSH and CDR2 LQKENI. J lost 3 bases, V lost 6 bases, and 4 bases had no gene match. There are 14 residues in the CDR3. The CDR3 DNA reads TGTGCCAGCTCCCTCGGACTAGCGGAAGAGACCCAGTACTTC. Translated: CASSLGLAEETQYF.

The V gene is TRBV6-1, the J gene TRBJ1-4, with D possibly TRBD1 on 6 matching bases. V was trimmed by 1 base and J by 0 bases, leaving 6 bases between them. Germline CDR1 MNHNS, CDR2 SASEGT. There are 15 residues in the CDR3. The CDR3 here is CASSEGQATNEKLFF. In DNA, the CDR3 is TGTGCCAGCAGTGAAGGACAGGCAACTAATGAAAAACTGTTTTTT.

The chain couples TRBV28 to TRBJ1-5; D call uncertain. Germline loops: CDR1 MDHEN, CDR2 SYDVKM. Trimming took off 3 bases at V and 0 bases at J, with 12 bases between the two ends. The CDR3 runs 16 residues. The CDR3 nucleotides read TGTGCCAGCAGTTTCACCCTCGGGGTTAGCAATCAGCCCCAGCATTTT. It encodes CASSFTLGVSNQPQHF.

V and J are TRBV7-8 and TRBJ2-7; 10 nucleotides agree with TRBD1. The germline V gene has CDR1 SGHVS and CDR2 FQNEAQ. J gave up 1 base and V 0 bases, and 0 bases lay outside the gene matches. The CDR3 contains 15 residues. The CDR3 region is CASSLAGQGSYEQYF. The CDR3 DNA sequence: TGTGCCAGCAGCTTAGCGGGACAGGGGTCCTACGAGCAGTACTTC.

The chain links TRBV7-8 to TRBJ1-1; D gene unclear. CDR3 length equals 15 residues. The V end was cut by 1 base, the J end by 1 base, with 10 bases between. The germline V gene encodes CDR1 SGHVS and CDR2 FQNEAQ. CDR3 region: CASSLVGVRNTEAFF. DNA for the CDR3: TGTGCCAGCAGCTTAGTTGGGGTGCGGAACACTGAAGCTTTCTTT.

The count of this clone is one. This chain uses TRBV11-1 with TRBJ1-5; D unresolved. The V gene's germline CDR1 is SGHAT and CDR2 FQDESV (reference sequence). V lost 0 bases, J lost 3 bases, and 3 bases lay in between. CDR3 size: 13 residues. CDR3 sequence: CASSLAANQPQHF. Here the CDR3 DNA reads TGTGCCAGCAGCTTAGCGGCCAATCAGCCCCAGCATTTT.

The chain recombines TRBV4-1 with TRBJ1-2, with 9 bases that match TRBD1. The junction had 9 bases not matched to a gene; V was cut back by 4 bases and J by 0 bases. In germline, CDR1 is MGHRA, CDR2 YSYEKL. The CDR3 length is 17 residues. This chain's CDR3 is CASSPNTGGASNYGYTF. The CDR3 DNA is TGCGCCAGCAGCCCTAACACAGGGGGCGCCTCTAACTATGGCTACACCTTC.

This clone was seen repeatedly, ten times or more. V usage is TRBV6-1 and J usage is TRBJ1-1; no clear D gene. The CDR3 contains 12 residues. The V and J ends lost 10 bases and 6 bases respectively, with 15 bases between them. CDR1 MNHNS and CDR2 SASEGT come from the germline V gene. The CDR3 region is CATRTLGAEAFF. The CDR3, as DNA: TGTGCCACCCGGACCTTAGGCGCTGAAGCTTTCTTT.

In regard to this clone: It is likely a read error: a sequence one base away is far more abundant. The chain carries TRBV30 and TRBJ2-5; no reliable D call. CDR3 size: 15 residues. The germline V gene encodes CDR1 GTSNPN and CDR2 SVGIG (reference sequence). Trimming removed 8 bases at V and 0 bases at J, with 19 bases between. CDR3 protein: CAQDTSRLNQETQYF. The CDR3 coding sequence is TGTGCCCAAGATACCAGTCGACTGAACCAAGAGACCCAGTACTTC.

V and J are TRBV6-1 and TRBJ2-7, with D possibly being TRBD2 (6 bases). The V gene lost 6 bases and the J gene lost 3 bases, with 15 bases spanning the gap. The V gene's germline CDR1 is MNHNS and CDR2 SASEGT. The CDR3 runs to 14 residues. CDR3 region: CASRTPGRDYEQYF. In nucleotides, the CDR3 is TGTGCCAGCAGGACCCCAGGGCGGGACTACGAGCAGTACTTC.

The gene calls are TRBV7-9 and TRBJ2-7; D is possibly TRBD2 (5 bases). V was shortened by 5 bases and J by 5 bases, with 13 bases between the two germline ends. The V gene's germline CDR1 is SEHNR and CDR2 FQNEAQ (reference sequence). The CDR3 extends over 13 amino acids. Here the CDR3 DNA reads TGTGCCAGCAGCGTAAGCCTAGCCAACGAGCAGTACTTC. This codes for CASSVSLANEQYF.

The chain couples TRBV20-1 to TRBJ2-5, with a possible D match to TRBD2 (7 bases). Germline V gene sequence: CDR1 DFQATT, CDR2 SNEGSKA (reference sequence). The CDR3 spans 11 residues. CDR3 DNA sequence: TGCAGCCCAAGGGGGGGAGAGACCCAGTACTTC. Translated: CSPRGGETQYF.

The V call is TRBV29-1, the J call TRBJ2-1; tentatively, D is TRBD1 (5 bases). V was pared by 7 bases and J by 0 bases, with 10 bases between. This CDR3 has 13 residues. Per the germline V gene, CDR1 is SQVTM and CDR2 is ANQGSEA. The CDR3 region is CSADKSSYNEQFF. The CDR3 DNA reads TGCAGCGCGGACAAAAGCTCCTACAATGAGCAGTTCTTC.

About this clone: Other DNA sequences in the sample encode the same CDR3. This chain connects TRBV5-4 to TRBJ2-5; D not resolved. Deletions cut 0 bases from V and 4 bases from J, with 4 bases between. Germline V gene sequence: CDR1 SGHNT, CDR2 YYREEE (reference sequence). The CDR3 length is 12 residues. This chain's CDR3 is CASSLEGETQYF. In DNA form, the CDR3 reads TGTGCCAGCAGCTTGGAAGGAGAGACCCAGTACTTC. The entire variable domain, with the rest obtained from reference TRBV5-4 and TRBJ2-5, is as follows: ETGVTQSPTHLIKTRGQQVTLRCSSQSGHNTVSWYQQALGQGPQFIFQYYREEENGRGNFPPRFSGLQFPNYSSELNVNALELDDSALYLCASSLEGETQYFGPGTRLLVL.

V is TRBV11-2 and J is TRBJ2-5, with unresolved D. The CDR3 is 13 residues long. V shed 5 bases and J shed 0 bases, with 7 bases lying between them. Germline CDR1 reads SGHAT; CDR2 reads FQNNGV. The CDR3 region has the DNA TGTGCCAGCAGCACCGGGCACCAAGAGACCCAGTACTTC. Its translation is CASSTGHQETQYF.

This clone was seen more than once but under ten times. Additional DNA sequences in this sample encode the identical CDR3. The rearrangement links TRBV19 to TRBJ2-1; D uncertain. Germline CDR1 and CDR2: LNHDA and SQIVND (reference sequence). CDR3 length: 13 amino acids. Trimming shortened V by 1 base and J by 7 bases, and 8 bases separated the two germline ends. CDR3 in amino acids: CASSIGSLNEQFF. The CDR3 region has the DNA TGTGCCAGTAGTATAGGCAGCTTGAATGAGCAGTTCTTC.

The V call is TRBV27, the J call TRBJ2-3, with D possibly TRBD2 on 5 matching bases. The length of the CDR3 is 14 residues. V lost 1 base to trimming and J lost 4 bases, with 9 bases between them. CDR1 MNHEY and CDR2 SMNVEV come from the germline V gene (reference sequence). CDR3 sequence (DNA): TGTGCCAGCAGTTTATACCGGGATGCAGATACGCAGTATTTT. It yields the protein CASSLYRDADTQYF.

This clone was detected many times. Different DNA sequences within this sample yield the same CDR3. This chain joins TRBV18 and TRBJ2-3; D is perhaps TRBD2 (5 bases). This CDR3 has 12 residues. Germline CDR1 reads KGHSH; CDR2 reads LQKENI. Between the trimmed V and J ends, which lost 6 bases and 4 bases, there was a span of 8 bases. The CDR3 DNA is TGTGCCAGCTCCCTGGAGGCAGATACGCAGTATTTT. Translating it yields CASSLEADTQYF.

This clone was found once. The V call is TRBV6-1, the J call TRBJ2-1; D unclear. Germline V gives CDR1 MNHNS, CDR2 SASEGT. V was shortened by 8 bases and J by 5 bases, with 4 bases between the two germline ends. CDR3 length: 10 residues. CDR3 nucleotide sequence: TGTGCCAGCTATAACAATGAGCAGTTCTTC. Its protein product is CASYNNEQFF.

Remarks on this clone: This likely stems from a read error, as it lies one base from a far larger clone. The chain uses TRBV28 and TRBJ1-5; 9 bases align to TRBD1. Losses at the gene ends were 3 bases for V and 6 bases for J; bases not matched to a gene: 6. The CDR3 consists of 15 residues. Per the germline V gene, CDR1 is MDHEN and CDR2 is SYDVKM. CDR3 sequence: CASSFGDRDSQPQHF. CDR3 nucleotide sequence: TGTGCCAGCAGTTTTGGGGACAGGGACAGTCAGCCCCAGCATTTT. Complete variable domain (other parts from reference TRBV28 and TRBJ1-5): DVKVTQSSRYLVKRTGEKVFLECVQDMDHENMFWYRQDPGLGLRLIYFSYDVKMKEKGDIPEGYSVSREKKERFSLILESASTNQTSMYLCASSFGDRDSQPQHFGDGTRLSIL.

J is TRBJ1-1 and V is TRBV6-6; TRBD1 is a possible D gene (6 bases). The CDR3 runs to 14 residues. Germline loops: CDR1 MNHNY, CDR2 SVGAGI (reference sequence). V was pared by 6 bases and J by 0 bases, with 11 bases between. This chain's CDR3 is CASRYREVNTEAFF. The CDR3 DNA reads as TGTGCCAGCAGGTACAGGGAGGTGAACACTGAAGCTTTCTTT.

This clone was recorded only once. The chain has TRBV7-9 and TRBJ2-3; maybe TRBD2 (7 bases). Trimming removed 8 bases at V and 5 bases at J, with 23 bases between. Per the germline V gene, CDR1 is SEHNR and CDR2 is FQNEAQ (reference sequence). The CDR3 has 16 residues. The CDR3 DNA follows: TGTGCCAGCGCGAAAAACAGGGCTAGCGGAGGAGATACGCAGTATTTT. Translation: CASAKNRASGGDTQYF.